This T cell receptor beta chain was recorded in a study of graft-versus-host responses after intestinal transplantation. Study-wide context: Induction using anti-thymocyte globulin, followed by tacrolimus and steroids for roughly 3 years, was given to all recipients. Study results and limitations: Recipient marrow harbored GvH clones, some of which surfaced first in ileum or blood.

This CDR3 is 13 amino acids long. Trimming took 4 bases from V and 5 from J; bases not matched to a gene: 5. Looked up from germline, CDR1 is SGHVS and CDR2 is FQNEAQ. Libraries were prepared by immunoSEQ multiplex PCR; TCRdb keeps only in-frame clonotypes and omits some of them. The sample records 85,000 to 90,000 clones, 80% to 95% being singletons. On this clone: The antigen is undetermined.

This TCR was sampled from a human donor who was the organ donor for an intestinal transplant. The input for sequencing was unstimulated CD4+ T cells sorted from spleen or lymph node cells, taken before transplant. The rearrangement uses TRBV7-8 and TRBJ2-7, with 7 bases aligning to TRBD1. The CDR3 sequence is CASSSDRAHEQYF. Here the CDR3 DNA reads TGTGCCAGCAGCTCCGACAGGGCCCACGAGCAGTACTTC.